A single sample is the source of the 24 T cell receptor beta chains below, sequenced in a study of CD8 T cells in Susac syndrome. Reverse transcription of roughly 0.5 to 1 ug RNA was carried out with random hexamers. TCRdb independently ran MiXCR on the immunoSEQ multiplex PCR reads; one entry per CDR3 protein. This sample has some 96,000 distinct CDR3 sequences, with approximately 95% found just once. Sequencing input: CD8+ T cells from PBMCs. Receptor source: a human donor with Susac syndrome.

CDR3 in DNA: TGTGCCAGCAGTTCCGGGACAGCCGACGAGCAGTACTTC. Amino acids: CASSSGTADEQYF. J is TRBJ2-7 and V is TRBV12-3 or TRBV12-4; 7 bases fit TRBD1. The CDR3 has 13 amino acids. V shed 4 bases and J 5 bases; nucleotides not matched to a gene: 5.

This clonotype appeared a single time. This chain connects TRBV6-1 to TRBJ1-1, with 7 bases that match TRBD1. J lost 5 bases, V lost 6 bases, and 9 bases had no gene match. CDR3 length: 14 amino acids. CDR1 is MNHNS, CDR2 SASEGT, per germline. CDR3 sequence reads: CASRRTGEGTEAFF. DNA of the CDR3: TGTGCCAGCAGAAGAACAGGGGAAGGGACTGAAGCTTTCTTT.

Of note for this clonotype: The limits of the CDR3 on the DNA are not certain, so only TCRdb's listed CDR3 is given. The chain combines TRBV12-3 or TRBV12-4 with TRBJ2-1; TRBD2 was called by the table and not checked on the DNA. 17 amino acids form the CDR3, both terminal residues included. CDR3 sequence: CASSILGGTSVINEQFF.

This sequence joins TRBV20-1 and TRBJ2-7, with 9 bases that match TRBD1. Germline CDR1 DFQATT, CDR2 SNEGSKA (reference sequence). Unmatched junction bases numbered 8, after V lost 6 bases and J lost 2 bases. There are 14 residues in the CDR3. CDR3 nucleotide sequence: TGCAGTGCGAGGGACAGGGAATTGGCCTACGAGCAGTACTTC. This gives the protein CSARDRELAYEQYF.

The CDR3, as DNA: TGCGCCAGCAGATTGTCGGGGCTACGGGGCTACACCTTC. It translates to CASRLSGLRGYTF. The chain couples TRBV5-1 to TRBJ1-2; tentatively, D is TRBD1 (5 bases). Germline CDR1 and CDR2: SGHRS and YFSETQ. V lost 5 bases to trimming and J lost 8 bases, with 16 bases between them. The CDR3 contains 13 residues.

The chain is built from TRBV29-1 and TRBJ2-7; 9 bases map to TRBD1. The trim removed 3 bases at V and 2 bases at J, leaving 2 bases unmatched. The CDR3 runs 13 residues. Germline CDR1 reads SQVTM; CDR2 reads ANQGSEA. The CDR3 DNA reads TGCAGCGTTGAGACAGGGGGAGCCTACGAGCAGTACTTC. As protein: CSVETGGAYEQYF.

This rearrangement joins TRBV24-1 to TRBJ2-4; D may be TRBD2 (6 bases). Trimming left V 5 bases short and J 8 bases short, with 9 bases between. The CDR3 is made up of 12 amino acids. Germline assignment: CDR1 KGHDR and CDR2 SFDVKD. The CDR3 sequence: CATSGPGDIQYF. The CDR3 DNA reads TGTGCCACCAGTGGCCCGGGGGACATTCAGTACTTC.

The rearrangement uses TRBV28 and TRBJ2-1; possible D gene TRBD1, 6 bases. Germline V gene data show CDR1 as MDHEN and CDR2 as SYDVKM. This CDR3 has 14 amino acids. V was shortened by 6 bases and J by 4 bases, with 13 bases between the two germline ends. The CDR3 region has the DNA TGTGCCAGCAGCCCTGGACAGTTTTACAATGAGCAGTTCTTC. Amino acids: CASSPGQFYNEQFF.

The V and J genes are TRBV5-1 and TRBJ2-5; D is unresolved. Germline V gene lookup returns CDR1 SGHRS and CDR2 YFSETQ. The CDR3 length is 13 residues. V lost 4 bases and J lost 4, with 11 bases in between. This CDR3 reads CASSHARIETQYF. DNA for the CDR3: TGCGCCAGCAGCCACGCTAGGATAGAGACCCAGTACTTC. Complete variable domain (other parts from reference TRBV5-1 and TRBJ2-5): KAGVTQTPRYLIKTRGQQVTLSCSPISGHRSVSWYQQTPGQGLQFLFEYFSETQRNKGNFPGRFSGRQFSNSRSEMNVSTLELGDSALYLCASSHARIETQYFGPGTRLLVL.

The chain carries TRBV6-5 and TRBJ1-5; D may be TRBD1 (6 bases). The germline V and J ends were trimmed by 6 bases and 9 bases, with 21 bases remaining between them. Germline CDR1 MNHEY, CDR2 SVGAGI. The CDR3 runs 15 residues. CDR3: CASSPAGAPGGPQHF. The CDR3 DNA reads TGTGCCAGCAGCCCCGCGGGGGCCCCGGGGGGGCCCCAGCATTTT.

This clonotype appeared a single time. The V gene is TRBV29-1, the J gene TRBJ2-7; a weak D match, TRBD1 (6 bases). The germline V and J ends were trimmed by 0 bases and 3 bases, with 12 bases remaining between them. The germline V gene encodes CDR1 SQVTM and CDR2 ANQGSEA. CDR3 size: 14 residues. The DNA for the CDR3 is TGCAGCGTTGAAGATATCCAAGGGGGCTACGAGCAGTACTTC. Residues: CSVEDIQGGYEQYF.

The J gene is TRBJ1-2, the V gene TRBV20-1; 7 bases are shared with TRBD1. J lost 4 bases, V lost 0 bases, and 2 bases had no gene match. The CDR3 loop spans 13 amino acids. From germline, CDR1 is DFQATT and CDR2 SNEGSKA (reference sequence). The CDR3 protein is CSARDGTAYGYTF. The CDR3 DNA reads as TGCAGTGCTAGAGATGGGACAGCCTATGGCTACACCTTC.

The genes are TRBV7-3 and TRBJ1-1, with 11 bases lining up with TRBD1. Germline trimming cut 5 bases from V and 4 bases from J; bases unmatched to any gene: 6. The CDR3 extends over 15 amino acids. Germline V CDR1 and CDR2: SGHTA, FQGTGA. Written as DNA, the CDR3 is TGTGCCAGCAGCCCCGCCGGGACAGGGGGCACTGAAGCTTTCTTT. Translation: CASSPAGTGGTEAFF.

The V and J genes are TRBV5-1 and TRBJ2-6; no definite D call. CDR1 and CDR2 (germline): SGHRS, YFSETQ. CDR3 length equals 18 residues. V dropped 0 bases and J dropped 2 bases, with 15 bases sitting between them. The CDR3: CASSLEGPPVAGANVLTF. CDR3 bases: TGCGCCAGCAGCTTGGAAGGGCCCCCTGTAGCTGGGGCCAACGTCCTGACTTTC.

V is TRBV20-1 and J is TRBJ1-1; D ambiguous. Germline V gene lookup returns CDR1 DFQATT and CDR2 SNEGSKA (reference sequence). The CDR3 covers 14 residues. V lost 2 bases, J lost 0 bases, and 10 bases lay in between. CDR3 nucleotides: TGCAGTGCTAGATTCAGCCACATGAACACTGAAGCTTTCTTT. Protein sequence: CSARFSHMNTEAFF.

The chain recombines TRBV29-1 with TRBJ1-1, with unresolved D. The CDR3 consists of 11 residues. Trimming took 6 bases from V and 5 from J, leaving 10 bases between them. The germline V gene has CDR1 SQVTM and CDR2 ANQGSEA. The CDR3 region is CSVEGRTEAFF. The CDR3 bases are TGCAGCGTGGAGGGCCGGACTGAAGCTTTCTTT.

This rearrangement joins TRBV20-1 to TRBJ2-1; 12 bases are shared with TRBD2. Germline V gives CDR1 DFQATT, CDR2 SNEGSKA (reference sequence). The V segment lost 3 bases and the J segment 7 bases; nucleotides outside the gene matches: 1. The CDR3 is 13 residues long. The CDR3, as DNA: TGCAGTGCTAGGACTAGCGGGAGAAATGAGCAGTTCTTC. This encodes CSARTSGRNEQFF.

V and J are TRBV20-1 and TRBJ2-7; 9 nucleotides line up with TRBD1. The V segment lost 1 base and the J segment 3 bases; nucleotides outside the gene matches: 4. Per germline, CDR1 DFQATT and CDR2 SNEGSKA (reference sequence). The CDR3 runs 14 residues. The CDR3 bases are TGCAGTGCTAGAGTAGGGGACAGGGACTACGAGCAGTACTTC. It encodes CSARVGDRDYEQYF.

The chain recombines TRBV7-6 with TRBJ2-5; either TRBD1 or TRBD2 may supply D (5 bases each). Looked up from germline, CDR1 is SGHVS and CDR2 is FNYEAQ. The CDR3 length is 14 residues. Trimming took off 3 bases at V and 4 bases at J, with 12 bases between the two ends. The DNA of the CDR3 is TGTGCCAGCAGCTTCCTGGGGGAACCAGAGACCCAGTACTTC. This sequence encodes CASSFLGEPETQYF.

The CDR3 bases are TGTGCCAGCTCACCAGGACAGTACCAAAATACCGGGGAGCTGTTTTTT. As protein: CASSPGQYQNTGELFF. The genes are TRBV18 and TRBJ2-2; D possibly corresponds to TRBD1 (6 bases). CDR3 length equals 16 residues. Germline CDR1 is KGHSH and CDR2 is LQKENI. The V gene lost 2 bases and the J gene lost 5 bases, with 15 bases spanning the gap.

The chain uses TRBV2 and TRBJ2-3; TRBD1 aligns across 7 bases. The CDR3 totals 13 residues. Germline assignment: CDR1 SNHLY and CDR2 FYNNEI. V was clipped by 6 bases and J by 2 bases; unmatched bases: 2. The DNA of the CDR3 is TGTGCCAGCAGAGGACAGGCCACAGATACGCAGTATTTT. It specifies CASRGQATDTQYF.

The rearrangement uses TRBV29-1 and TRBJ2-7; D is undetermined. CDR1 and CDR2 from the germline V gene are SQVTM and ANQGSEA. Trimming took off 4 bases at V and 0 bases at J, with 13 bases between the two ends. The CDR3 runs to 14 residues. Here the CDR3 reads CSVGFVESSYEQYF. CDR3 nucleotide sequence: TGCAGCGTTGGGTTTGTCGAGTCCTCCTACGAGCAGTACTTC.

The rearrangement links TRBV18 to TRBJ2-5, with unresolved D. The CDR3 has 16 residues. Germline V CDR1 and CDR2: KGHSH, LQKENI. Between the trimmed V and J ends, which lost 0 bases and 5 bases, there was a span of 16 bases. As DNA, the CDR3 is TGTGCCAGCTCACCACCGAGCAGCATCCCTCAGGAGACCCAGTACTTC. Encoded protein: CASSPPSSIPQETQYF.

This chain connects TRBV4-1 to TRBJ2-1; D could derive from TRBD1 or TRBD2 (5 bases each). CDR1 and CDR2 (germline): MGHRA, YSYEKL. The CDR3 loop spans 13 amino acids. Trimming cost V 0 bases and J 10 bases, with 10 bases left between them. The CDR3 region is CASSQEGTREQFF. Here the CDR3 DNA reads TGCGCCAGCAGCCAAGAGGGGACGCGAGAGCAGTTCTTC.